The next 21 T cell receptor beta chains were all read from a single sample in a study of shared clonotypes between healthy human individuals. Generated by immunoSEQ multiplex PCR, the TCRdb table keeps only in-frame clones and is missing some. This sample has under 1,900,000 clones, with approximately 98.5% found just once. Sequencing was done on a sample of naive CD4+ T cells sorted from blood. Noted subset: CD45RA+ positively selected. The receptors come from a man younger than 40 in good health.

J is TRBJ2-3 and V is TRBV7-8; TRBD1 matches 12 bases. The germline V gene encodes CDR1 SGHVS and CDR2 FQNEAQ. V shed 3 bases, J shed 2 bases, and the junction held 3 bases outside the gene matches. The CDR3 sequence is 16 residues long. The CDR3 DNA sequence: TGTGCCAGCAGCTTCAGGGACAGGGGGCCCACAGATACGCAGTATTTT. Amino acids: CASSFRDRGPTDTQYF.

The J gene is TRBJ2-3, the V gene TRBV9; 9 bases are shared with TRBD2. With V trimmed by 3 bases and J by 4 bases, 3 bases remained unmatched. Per the germline V gene, CDR1 is SGDLS and CDR2 is YYNGEE. This CDR3 is built from 14 residues. CDR3 sequence (DNA): TGTGCCAGCAGCGGAGTAGCGGGAGCAGATACGCAGTATTTT. As protein: CASSGVAGADTQYF.

This clone was observed a single time. The chain combines TRBV5-4 with TRBJ2-3; 7 bases line up with TRBD1. The V segment lost 3 bases and the J segment 5 bases; nucleotides outside the gene matches: 9. CDR1 is SGHNT and CDR2 is YYREEE in the germline V gene (reference sequence). This CDR3 is built from 15 residues. The CDR3 sequence is CASSSELPGGDTQYF. DNA of the CDR3: TGTGCCAGCAGCTCTGAATTACCAGGGGGAGATACGCAGTATTTT.

A note on this clone: The same CDR3 also results from other DNA sequences found in this sample. This chain connects TRBV19 to TRBJ1-3; no reliable D call. Trimming took off 3 bases at V and 4 bases at J, with 7 bases between the two ends. CDR1 and CDR2 from the germline V gene are LNHDA and SQIVND (reference sequence). The CDR3 is made up of 13 amino acids. Written as DNA, the CDR3 is TGTGCCAGTAGTATCCTCTCCGGAAACACCATATATTTT. Its translation: CASSILSGNTIYF.

This rearrangement joins TRBV20-1 to TRBJ1-2, with D possibly TRBD1 on 6 matching bases. CDR1 and CDR2 from the germline V gene are DFQATT and SNEGSKA (reference sequence). This CDR3 comprises 11 residues. Trimming shortened V by 5 bases and J by 8 bases, and 12 bases separated the two germline ends. In nucleotides, the CDR3 is TGCAGTGCTCGCAGACAGGAGGGCTACACCTTC. This sequence encodes CSARRQEGYTF.

Regarding this clone: Other DNA sequences within the sample encode an identical CDR3. V is TRBV7-2 and J is TRBJ1-4; D unresolved. Germline values: CDR1 SGHTA, CDR2 FQGNSA. The CDR3 spans 15 residues. The germline V and J ends were trimmed by 2 bases and 0 bases, with 7 bases remaining between them. CDR3 DNA: TGTGCCAGCAGCTTAATCGGCGCAACTAATGAAAAACTGTTTTTT. As protein: CASSLIGATNEKLFF.

The chain couples TRBV2 to TRBJ2-5, with D unclear. Germline V gene sequence: CDR1 SNHLY, CDR2 FYNNEI. The CDR3 length is 15 residues. With 4 bases removed from V and 1 base from J, the gap between germline ends came to 13 bases. CDR3 protein: CASSVRTLGQETQYF. The CDR3, as DNA: TGTGCCAGCAGTGTGAGGACCTTGGGCCAAGAGACCCAGTACTTC.

V is TRBV7-9 and J is TRBJ2-3; 8 nucleotides line up with TRBD2. The CDR3 has 16 amino acids. J gave up 2 bases and V 4 bases, and 8 bases lay outside the gene matches. CDR1 SEHNR and CDR2 FQNEAQ come from the germline V gene (reference sequence). CDR3 DNA sequence: TGTGCCAGCAGCTCCTATCGGACTAGCATCACAGATACGCAGTATTTT. It is translated as CASSSYRTSITDTQYF.

The genes are TRBV6-5 and TRBJ1-1; D is unclear. V shed 6 bases and J shed 1 base, with 6 bases lying between them. This CDR3 is built from 12 residues. Germline loops: CDR1 MNHEY, CDR2 SVGAGI. CDR3 bases: TGTGCCAGCAGGTGGGGGAACACTGAAGCTTTCTTT. It yields the protein CASRWGNTEAFF.

This chain uses TRBV28 with TRBJ1-5, with D tentatively TRBD1 (6 bases). Per germline, CDR1 MDHEN and CDR2 SYDVKM. There are 16 residues in the CDR3. Between the trimmed V and J ends, which lost 5 bases and 4 bases, there was a span of 18 bases. In DNA form, the CDR3 reads TGTGCCAGCAGTCTCGGAGGGGTCAGGGGAAATCAGCCCCAGCATTTT. Its translation: CASSLGGVRGNQPQHF.

This rearrangement joins TRBV30 to TRBJ2-7, with D perhaps TRBD2 (5 bases). The ends were cut back, 0 bases at V and 0 bases at J, with 12 bases in the middle. Germline CDR1 is GTSNPN and CDR2 is SVGIG (reference sequence). The CDR3 is 15 amino acids. This chain's CDR3 is CAWSVGSASSYEQYF. CDR3 in DNA: TGTGCCTGGAGTGTAGGTAGCGCCAGCTCCTACGAGCAGTACTTC.

This clone was counted a single time. The CDR3 loop reads CASSPDRGDGNTIYF. The CDR3, as DNA: TGTGCCAGCAGTCCGGACAGGGGTGACGGAAACACCATATATTTT. This chain uses TRBV6-5 with TRBJ1-3, with 9 bases lining up with TRBD1. This CDR3 spans 15 amino acids. Germline lookup yields CDR1 MNHEY and CDR2 SVGAGI. V trimming: 5 bases; J trimming: 4 bases; junction bases outside the gene matches: 6.

This sequence joins TRBV18 and TRBJ2-1; 12 nucleotides agree with TRBD2. CDR1 is KGHSH, CDR2 LQKENI, per germline. The V and J ends lost 1 base and 12 bases, in that order; junction bases with no gene match: 13. The CDR3 consists of 17 residues. The CDR3 region is CASSPRKGTSGLIVQFF. The CDR3 nucleotides are TGTGCCAGCTCACCACGTAAGGGGACTAGCGGGTTAATAGTGCAGTTCTTC.

The rearrangement uses TRBV9 and TRBJ2-7; 8 bases agree with TRBD2. CDR1 and CDR2 (germline): SGDLS, YYNGEE. This CDR3 region has 17 residues. V trimming: 0 bases; J trimming: 3 bases; junction bases outside the gene matches: 11. The CDR3: CASSVGAGGRSNYEQYF. CDR3 coding DNA: TGTGCCAGCAGCGTAGGGGCTGGCGGGAGGTCCAACTACGAGCAGTACTTC.

The chain is built from TRBV18 and TRBJ1-1; D ambiguous. Trimming took off 1 base at V and 3 bases at J, with 12 bases between the two ends. This CDR3 region has 15 residues. Germline CDR1 reads KGHSH; CDR2 reads LQKENI. The CDR3 here is CASSPLVGRDTEAFF. CDR3 in DNA: TGTGCCAGCTCACCACTCGTCGGTAGGGACACTGAAGCTTTCTTT.

Only one count was recorded for this clone. The genes are TRBV29-1 and TRBJ2-7; D is possibly TRBD2 (5 bases). V dropped 2 bases and J dropped 2 bases, with 13 bases sitting between them. The CDR3 sequence is 14 residues long. The V gene's germline CDR1 is SQVTM and CDR2 ANQGSEA. CDR3 loop: CSVEMGSVPYEQYF. CDR3 coding DNA: TGCAGCGTTGAAATGGGGAGCGTACCCTACGAGCAGTACTTC.

The rearrangement joins TRBV9 to TRBJ1-4; D gene uncertain. Germline V gene sequence: CDR1 SGDLS, CDR2 YYNGEE. Trimming removed 0 bases from V and 8 bases from J, with 17 bases in between. The CDR3 covers 16 residues. This chain's CDR3 is CASSVGLPPLGEKLFF. For the CDR3, the DNA is TGTGCCAGCAGCGTAGGGCTCCCTCCTTTGGGAGAAAAACTGTTTTTT.

The V and J genes are TRBV28 and TRBJ1-4; 7 nucleotides align to TRBD1. This CDR3 has 12 residues. The germline V gene has CDR1 MDHEN and CDR2 SYDVKM. V lost 7 bases and J lost 8; bases outside the gene matches: 4. CDR3 residues: CASNAGGEKLFF. The CDR3, as DNA: TGTGCCAGCAATGCAGGGGGAGAAAAACTGTTTTTT.

This clone was seen just once. The gene calls are TRBV5-1 and TRBJ1-2; 7 bases map to TRBD1. Trimming removed 4 bases from V and 3 bases from J; junction bases left unmatched: 9. CDR1 SGHRS and CDR2 YFSETQ come from the germline V gene. CDR3 length equals 15 residues. Here the CDR3 DNA reads TGCGCCAGCAGCCCCGAGGAAGGGGGCGACTATGGCTACACCTTC. As protein: CASSPEEGGDYGYTF.

This chain uses TRBV6-5 with TRBJ1-4, with 7 bases that match TRBD1. The germline V gene encodes CDR1 MNHEY and CDR2 SVGAGI. The trim removed 6 bases at V and 0 bases at J, leaving 4 bases unmatched. This CDR3 is built from 15 residues. This chain's CDR3 is CASSRQGATNEKLFF. CDR3 DNA: TGTGCCAGCAGCCGCCAGGGGGCAACTAATGAAAAACTGTTTTTT.

The chain has TRBV10-3 and TRBJ2-1; 8 nucleotides match TRBD2. Germline values: CDR1 ENHRY, CDR2 SYGVKD. There are 14 residues in the CDR3. The V and J ends lost 6 bases and 4 bases, in that order; junction bases with no gene match: 5. CDR3 sequence reads: CAISLGGAYNEQFF. The DNA of the CDR3 is TGTGCCATCAGCCTCGGGGGGGCGTACAATGAGCAGTTCTTC.